Below, one T cell receptor beta chain is given with its context. Its antigen is unidentified. The CDR3 end lies 3 residues beyond the end of the read and is filled in from the germline J gene. This entry comes from a study of T cells in women clearing cervical HPV infection. Overall study context: Controls gave blood once infection was undetectable; cases at lesion identification. Notes on the study in general: Effector/memory and HPV-specific T cells were not isolated, and association timing is unknown.

All donors had a single incident cervical HPV16 infection, not prevalent. TCRdb keeps only in-frame clones here, not all; method: immunoSEQ multiplex PCR. Its clone listing holds fewer than 30,000 clones. The CDR3 contains 13 residues. The V gene's germline CDR1 is LNHDA and CDR2 SQIVND (reference sequence). The sequence was collected from a woman between 18 and 69 years old with a cervical HPV16 infection that either progressed to CIN3+ or cleared (not recorded which). The sequencing sample was made of blood buffy coat. The gene calls are TRBV19 and TRBJ2-3; TRBD2 might be the D (6 bases). The CDR3 DNA, read in part, is TGTGCCAGTAGTATCCGGCGGGATCAGCCG. Amino acid sequence: CASSIRRDQP. From start to end, the CDR3 is CASSIRRDQPQYF.